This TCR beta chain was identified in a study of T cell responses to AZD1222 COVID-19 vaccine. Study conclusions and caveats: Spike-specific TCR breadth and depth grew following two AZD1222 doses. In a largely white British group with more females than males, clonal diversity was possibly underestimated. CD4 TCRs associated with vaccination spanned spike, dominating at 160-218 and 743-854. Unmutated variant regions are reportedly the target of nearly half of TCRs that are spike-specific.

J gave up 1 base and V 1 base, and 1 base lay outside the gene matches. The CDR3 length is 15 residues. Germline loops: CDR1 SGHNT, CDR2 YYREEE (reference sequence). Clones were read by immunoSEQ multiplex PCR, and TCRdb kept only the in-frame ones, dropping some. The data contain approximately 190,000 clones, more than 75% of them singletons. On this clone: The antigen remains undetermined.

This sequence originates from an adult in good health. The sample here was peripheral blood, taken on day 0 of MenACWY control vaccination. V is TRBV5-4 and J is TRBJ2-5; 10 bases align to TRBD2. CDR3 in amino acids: CASSLTSGVQETQYF. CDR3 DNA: TGTGCCAGCAGCTTGACTAGCGGGGTCCAAGAGACCCAGTACTTC.